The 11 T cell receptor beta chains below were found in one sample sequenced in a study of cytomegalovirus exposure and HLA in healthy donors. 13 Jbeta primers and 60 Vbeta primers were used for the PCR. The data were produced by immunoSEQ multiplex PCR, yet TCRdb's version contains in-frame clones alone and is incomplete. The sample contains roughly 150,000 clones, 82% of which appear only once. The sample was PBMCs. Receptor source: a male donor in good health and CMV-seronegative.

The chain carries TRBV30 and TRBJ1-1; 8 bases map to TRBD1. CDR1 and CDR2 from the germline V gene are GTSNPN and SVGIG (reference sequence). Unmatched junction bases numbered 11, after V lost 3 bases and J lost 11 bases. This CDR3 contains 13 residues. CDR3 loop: CAWRALTGVSAFF. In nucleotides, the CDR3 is TGTGCCTGGAGGGCACTGACAGGGGTTTCGGCTTTCTTT.

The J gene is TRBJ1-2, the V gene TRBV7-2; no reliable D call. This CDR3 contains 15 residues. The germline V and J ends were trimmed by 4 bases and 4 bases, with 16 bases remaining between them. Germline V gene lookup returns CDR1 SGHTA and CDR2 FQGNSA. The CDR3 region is CASSSITTVLYGYTF. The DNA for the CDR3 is TGTGCCAGCAGCTCCATAACAACAGTCCTCTATGGCTACACCTTC.

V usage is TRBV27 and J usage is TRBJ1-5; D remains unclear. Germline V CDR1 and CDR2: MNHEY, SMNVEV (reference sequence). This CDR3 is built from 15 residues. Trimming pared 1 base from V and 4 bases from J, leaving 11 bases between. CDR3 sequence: CASSLWSGSNQPQHF. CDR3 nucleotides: TGTGCCAGCAGTTTATGGAGCGGTTCTAATCAGCCCCAGCATTTT.

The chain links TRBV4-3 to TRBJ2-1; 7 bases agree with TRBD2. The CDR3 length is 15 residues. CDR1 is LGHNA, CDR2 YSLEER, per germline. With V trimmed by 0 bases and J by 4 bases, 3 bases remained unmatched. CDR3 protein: CASSQEVAGYNEQFF. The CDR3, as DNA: TGCGCCAGCAGCCAAGAGGTAGCGGGTTACAATGAGCAGTTCTTC.

In DNA form, the CDR3 reads TGTGCCAGCAGCTTGGACCTAGCGGCGTTGTCTAGCACAGATACGCAGTATTTT. It encodes CASSLDLAALSSTDTQYF. This rearrangement joins TRBV5-4 to TRBJ2-3, with 7 bases lining up with TRBD2. V shed 0 bases and J 0 bases; nucleotides not matched to a gene: 10. Germline CDR1 and CDR2: SGHNT and YYREEE (reference sequence). The CDR3 is 18 residues long.

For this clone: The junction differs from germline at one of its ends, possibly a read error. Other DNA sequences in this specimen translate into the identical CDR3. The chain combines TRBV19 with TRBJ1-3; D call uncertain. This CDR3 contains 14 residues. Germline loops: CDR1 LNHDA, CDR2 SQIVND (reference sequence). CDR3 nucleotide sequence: TGCGCCAGTAGTATTGGCCTATCCGGGGACACCATATATTTT. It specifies CASSIGLSGDTIYF.

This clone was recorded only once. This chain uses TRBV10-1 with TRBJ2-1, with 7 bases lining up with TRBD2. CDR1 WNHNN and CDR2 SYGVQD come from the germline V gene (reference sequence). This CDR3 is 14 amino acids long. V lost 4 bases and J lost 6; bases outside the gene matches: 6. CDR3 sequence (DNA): TGCGCCAGCAGTGGCGGGAGTGGGCTCAATGAGCAGTTCTTC. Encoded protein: CASSGGSGLNEQFF.

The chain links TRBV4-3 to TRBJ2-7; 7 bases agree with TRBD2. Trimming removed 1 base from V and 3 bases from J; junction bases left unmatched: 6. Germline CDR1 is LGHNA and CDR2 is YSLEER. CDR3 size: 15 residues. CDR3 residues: CASSQVLAADYEQYF. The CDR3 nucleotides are TGCGCCAGCAGCCAAGTCCTAGCGGCCGACTACGAGCAGTACTTC.

This CDR3 is CASSLIPGLSRNEQFF. The DNA of the CDR3 is TGTGCCAGCAGCTTAATACCGGGACTATCGAGGAATGAGCAGTTCTTC. The chain recombines TRBV7-2 with TRBJ2-1; 7 nucleotides line up with TRBD2. This CDR3 comprises 16 residues. V shed 2 bases and J 7 bases; nucleotides not matched to a gene: 11. Germline V gives CDR1 SGHTA, CDR2 FQGNSA.

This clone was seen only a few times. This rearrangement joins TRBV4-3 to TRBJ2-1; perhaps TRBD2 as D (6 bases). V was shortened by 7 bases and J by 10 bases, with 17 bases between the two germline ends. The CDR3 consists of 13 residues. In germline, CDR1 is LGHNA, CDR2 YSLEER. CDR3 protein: CASTPGRAGEQFF. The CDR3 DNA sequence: TGCGCCAGCACACCCGGACGGGCGGGGGAGCAGTTCTTC.

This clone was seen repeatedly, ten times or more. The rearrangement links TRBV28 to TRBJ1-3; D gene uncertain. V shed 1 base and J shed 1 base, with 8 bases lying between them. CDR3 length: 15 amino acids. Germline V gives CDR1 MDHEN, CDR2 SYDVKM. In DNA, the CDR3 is TGTGCCAGCAGTTTATACTCAGGTTCTGGAAACACCATATATTTT. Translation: CASSLYSGSGNTIYF.